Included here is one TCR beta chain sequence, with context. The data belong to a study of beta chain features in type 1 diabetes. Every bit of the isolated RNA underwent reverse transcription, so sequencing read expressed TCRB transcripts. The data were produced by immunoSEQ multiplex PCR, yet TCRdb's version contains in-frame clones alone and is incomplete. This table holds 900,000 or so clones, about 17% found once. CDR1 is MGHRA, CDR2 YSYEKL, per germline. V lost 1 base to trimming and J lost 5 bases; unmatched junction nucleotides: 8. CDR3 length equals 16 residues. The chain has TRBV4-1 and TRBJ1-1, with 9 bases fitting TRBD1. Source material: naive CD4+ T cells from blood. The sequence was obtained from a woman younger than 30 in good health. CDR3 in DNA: TGCGCCAGCAGCCAAGGTCCGGGACAGGGAAGAACTGAAGCTTTCTTT. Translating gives CASSQGPGQGRTEAFF.